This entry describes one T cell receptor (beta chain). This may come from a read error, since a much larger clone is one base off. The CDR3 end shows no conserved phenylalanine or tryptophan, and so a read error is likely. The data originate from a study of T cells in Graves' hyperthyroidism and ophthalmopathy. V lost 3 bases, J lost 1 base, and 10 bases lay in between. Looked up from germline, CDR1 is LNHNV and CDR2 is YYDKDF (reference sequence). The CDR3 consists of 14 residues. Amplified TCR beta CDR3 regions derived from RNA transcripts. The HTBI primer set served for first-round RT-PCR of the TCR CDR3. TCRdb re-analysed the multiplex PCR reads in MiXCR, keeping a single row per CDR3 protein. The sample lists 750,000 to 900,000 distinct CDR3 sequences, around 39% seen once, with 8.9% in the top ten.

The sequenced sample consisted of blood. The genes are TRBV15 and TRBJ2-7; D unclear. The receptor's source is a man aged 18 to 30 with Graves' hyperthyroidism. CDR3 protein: CATSRHQGSYEQYL. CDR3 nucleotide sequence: TGTGCCACCAGCAGGCACCAAGGTTCCTACGAGCAGTACCTC.